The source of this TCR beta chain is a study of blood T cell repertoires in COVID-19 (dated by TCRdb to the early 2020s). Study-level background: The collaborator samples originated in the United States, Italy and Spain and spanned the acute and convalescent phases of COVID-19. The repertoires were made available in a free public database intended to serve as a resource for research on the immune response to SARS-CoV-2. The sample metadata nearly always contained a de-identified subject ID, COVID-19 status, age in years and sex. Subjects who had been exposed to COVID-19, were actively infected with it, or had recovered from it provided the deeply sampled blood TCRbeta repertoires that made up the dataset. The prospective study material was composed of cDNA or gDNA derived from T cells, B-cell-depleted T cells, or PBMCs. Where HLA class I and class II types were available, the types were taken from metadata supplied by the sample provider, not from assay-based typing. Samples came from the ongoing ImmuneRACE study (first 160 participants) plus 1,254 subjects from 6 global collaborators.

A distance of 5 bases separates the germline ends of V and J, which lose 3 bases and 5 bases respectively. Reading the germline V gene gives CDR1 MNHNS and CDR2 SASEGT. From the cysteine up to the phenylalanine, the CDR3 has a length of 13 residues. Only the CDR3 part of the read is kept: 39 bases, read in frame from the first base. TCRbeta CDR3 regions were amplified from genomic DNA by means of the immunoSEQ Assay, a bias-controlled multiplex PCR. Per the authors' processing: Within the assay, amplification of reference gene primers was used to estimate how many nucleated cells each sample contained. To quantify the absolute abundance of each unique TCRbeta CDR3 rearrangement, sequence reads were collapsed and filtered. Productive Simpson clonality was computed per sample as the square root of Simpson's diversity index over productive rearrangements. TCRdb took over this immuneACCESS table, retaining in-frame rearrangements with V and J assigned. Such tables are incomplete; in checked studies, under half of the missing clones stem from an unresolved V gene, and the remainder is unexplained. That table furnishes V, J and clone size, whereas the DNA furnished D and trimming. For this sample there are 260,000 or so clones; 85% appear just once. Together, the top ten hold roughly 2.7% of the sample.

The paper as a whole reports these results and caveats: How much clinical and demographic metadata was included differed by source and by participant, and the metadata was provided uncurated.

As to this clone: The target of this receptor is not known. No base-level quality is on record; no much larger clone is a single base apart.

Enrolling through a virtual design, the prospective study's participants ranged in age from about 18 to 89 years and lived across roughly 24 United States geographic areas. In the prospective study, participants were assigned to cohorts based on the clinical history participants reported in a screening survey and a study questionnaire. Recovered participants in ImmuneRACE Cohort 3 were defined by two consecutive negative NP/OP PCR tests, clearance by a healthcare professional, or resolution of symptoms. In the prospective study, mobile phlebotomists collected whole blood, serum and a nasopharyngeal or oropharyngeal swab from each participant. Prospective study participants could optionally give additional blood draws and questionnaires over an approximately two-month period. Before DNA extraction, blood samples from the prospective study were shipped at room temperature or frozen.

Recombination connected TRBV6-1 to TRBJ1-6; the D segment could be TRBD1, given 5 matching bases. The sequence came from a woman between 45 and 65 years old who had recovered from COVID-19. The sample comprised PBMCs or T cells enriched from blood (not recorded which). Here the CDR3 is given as CASSDRDNSPLHF. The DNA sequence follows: TGTGCCAGCAGTGACAGGGATAATTCACCCCTCCACTTT.